The 3 T cell receptor beta chains below were found in one sample sequenced in a study of T cells in Graves' hyperthyroidism and ophthalmopathy. TCR beta CDR3 region amplification was performed from RNA transcripts. When the TCR CDR3 underwent first-round RT-PCR, the HTBI primer set was used. TCRdb passed the multiplex PCR reads through MiXCR, listing each CDR3 protein once. In the table there are hundreds of thousands of distinct CDR3 sequences, 14% to 15% of which are singletons. The sequencing input was blood. These receptors came from a young man with Graves' ophthalmopathy.

There are a few counts of this clonotype. V usage is TRBV5-8 and J usage is TRBJ1-2; no reliable D call. The CDR3 is 14 residues long. V was pared by 6 bases and J by 2 bases, with 14 bases between. CDR1 is SGHTS and CDR2 is YDEGEE in the germline V gene. CDR3 nucleotides: TGTGCCAGCACCAAGGATCCCGTAAACTATGGCTACACCTTC. Its protein product is CASTKDPVNYGYTF. Using reference TRBV5-8 and TRBJ1-2 for the parts outside the CDR3, the full variable domain is EAGVTQSPTHLIKTRGQQATLRCSPISGHTSVYWYQQALGLGLQFLLWYDEGEERNRGNFPPRFSGRQFPNYSSELNVNALELEDSALYLCASTKDPVNYGYTFGSGTRLTVV.

At least ten counts were recorded for this clonotype. J is TRBJ2-3 and V is TRBV11-3; D ambiguous. This CDR3 is built from 14 residues. V lost 4 bases and J lost 0, with 8 bases in between. In germline, CDR1 is SGHNT, CDR2 YENEEA. DNA of the CDR3: TGTGCCAGCAGCTGGGGTCTTAGCACAGATACGCAGTATTTT. It is translated as CASSWGLSTDTQYF.

The chain joins TRBV7-9 to TRBJ1-1, with a tentative D call TRBD1 (6 bases). Trimming cost V 6 bases and J 5 bases, with 22 bases left between them. The CDR3 contains 16 residues. Germline CDR1 is SEHNR and CDR2 is FQNEAQ (reference sequence). The CDR3 coding sequence is TGTGCCAGCAGTTCCCACCCTCAGGGGATTTTTACTGAAGCTTTCTTT. Residues: CASSSHPQGIFTEAFF.